What follows is one T cell receptor (beta chain) and its context. Its antigen remains unidentified. The record originates from a study of T-cell memory formation after mild COVID-19. This CDR3 is built from 15 residues. With 2 bases removed from V and 0 bases from J, the gap between germline ends came to 10 bases. Germline assignment: CDR1 KGHSH and CDR2 LQKENI. Study findings and constraints: Within pre-infection memory, some responding clones were found, suggesting cross-reactive memory joined. Clones shrinking between day 15 and 85 showed a balanced CD4/CD8 split, and those that grew later tilted toward CD4+. Nothing confirmed that second-wave clones peaking on day 37 were specific for SARS-CoV-2.

The TCR alpha and TCR beta cDNA libraries, bearing sample barcodes and UMIs, were generated by 5'RACE using constant-segment primers. TCRdb recomputed calls from the 5' RACE reads with MiXCR, one row per CDR3 protein. The table records roughly 600,000 distinct CDR3 sequences, about a sixth of them present only once. The sample taken for sequencing was PBMCs or a T cell subset sorted from them (not recorded which). The V gene is TRBV18, the J gene TRBJ1-1; D remains ambiguous. This sequence was found in an adult woman who had mild COVID-19 (a few samples of this study predate the infection). Cell type and time point are not known. The DNA for the CDR3 is TGTGCCAGCTCACCATCTGGGAGCATGAACACTGAAGCTTTCTTT. The encoded protein is CASSPSGSMNTEAFF.